The sequence of this TCR beta chain was determined in a study of CD8 T cells in ankylosing spondylitis. Findings and caveats of the study: The disease-linked clones had a CD8+ phenotype and low blood frequencies. Within ankylosing spondylitis blood, a TCR beta motif made up of seven or eight highly homologous variants appeared to be characteristic. Some motif variants were previously reported in reactive arthritis synovial fluid and blood.

A remark on this clonotype: The target antigen is unknown.

CDR1 is DFQATT and CDR2 is SNEGSKA in the germline V gene (reference sequence). The CDR3 consists of 17 residues. Unmatched junction bases numbered 13, after V lost 6 bases and J lost 1 base. Quantitative 5'-RACE was performed with molecular barcodes, and it yielded the TCR beta libraries. Each CDR3 protein is one row after TCRdb ran MiXCR on the 5' RACE reads. The data contain fewer than 550,000 distinct CDR3 sequences, 5.3% of them seen just once; the ten biggest clones take up around 3.5%. The TCR comes from a male donor with ankylosing spondylitis. The specimen was blood, either unsorted or a sorted T cell fraction (not recorded which). The chain recombines TRBV20-1 with TRBJ2-2; 8 positions match TRBD2. CDR3 DNA: TGCAGTGCCCCCCCATGGGGTAGCGGGATGAACACCGGGGAGCTGTTTTTT. This translates into CSAPPWGSGMNTGELFF.